This T cell receptor beta chain stems from a study of post-analysis software for immune sequencing data (dated by TCRdb to between 2014 and 2016). As for the study more broadly: Relapsing-remitting, secondary progressive and progressive-relapsing multiple sclerosis were recorded as disease courses, and subtype annotation was lacking for some patients. The patient repertoires were compared against about 10 previously published healthy control repertoires obtained from donors aged about 6 to 26 years. A subset of samples was prepared in parallel using single-end sample barcoding, then pooled and co-amplified after Illumina adapter ligation.

To demonstrate the VDJtools post-analysis software, the study profiled TCR beta repertoires from the peripheral blood of about 13 young patients with multiple sclerosis. The multiple sclerosis patients were children and adolescents ranging in age from roughly 6 to 15 years. General findings and caveats noted by the study authors: Significantly lower normalized Chao1 diversity was found in multiple sclerosis patients than in controls, suggesting substantial peripheral T-cell clonal expansion. Direct clustering with F measure revealed strong co-clustering of samples prepared in the same batch, which led to a batch-effect correction. Significantly higher frequencies in patients than in controls were found for roughly 5 TRBV segments, including TRBV5-6, TRBV5-1 and TRBV20-1. The multiple sclerosis patient group was slightly younger than the control group.

Points on this clonotype: Its antigen is still unknown. No base quality values were provided; no much bigger clone lies one nucleotide off.

The library came from PCR. The sequencing machine was an Illumina HiSeq 2500. To reduce PCR and sequencing biases, unique molecular identifiers were incorporated into the TCR beta cDNA libraries. Per 1 to 10 million input T cells, some 500,000 cDNA molecules were obtained, such that each molecule approximated one T cell. The patient libraries were prepared and sequenced using the same protocol as the earlier healthy control dataset. Within a given batch, samples were prepared together, multiplexed and sequenced on the same HiSeq lane. Regarding the original processing steps: MIGEC was used to process the raw barcoded reads, and molecular identifier groups with only a single read were discarded before consensus assembly and CDR3 extraction. Clonotype tables were post-analysed with VDJtools, and diversity was normalized by down-sampling all datasets to the smallest sample size. Repertoire overlap clustering matched CDR3 amino acid but not nucleotide sequences to correct batch-related cross-sample contamination. The public reads were reanalyzed by TCRdb: fastp trimming at Q25, MiXCR alignment, in-frame beta chains only. Identical CDR3 proteins give one entry, which carries the most common genes and DNA. None of the V and J calls come from the authors' own analysis; TCRdb made them. Within this sample are around 400,000 distinct CDR3 sequences, with less than 40% of them counted one time only. The ten largest clones capture approximately 7.1% of the sample.

The germline V gene provides CDR1 SGHVS and CDR2 FQNEAQ. The CDR3 contains 18 residues, cysteine and phenylalanine counted. Just the 54-base CDR3 DNA is kept, in frame starting at base 1. V and J are truncated by 1 base and 2 bases respectively, leaving an intervening sequence of 19 bases. The TCR comes from a girl aged 2-10 years with multiple sclerosis. Sequencing was performed on blood. The rearranged segments are TRBV7-8 and TRBJ2-3; TRBD1 is possibly the D segment (6 matching bases). The base sequence is TGTGCCAGCAGCTTAGAGAGGAACAGGGTACCCTACACAGATACGCAGTATTTT. Its protein reads: CASSLERNRVPYTDTQYF.